Reported below is one T cell receptor beta chain. These data belong to a study of blood T cell repertoires in COVID-19. In the original workflow: Amplification with reference gene primers provided the estimates of nucleated cell counts. Data came from immunoSEQ multiplex PCR; TCRdb stores just in-frame clones and leaves some out. The DNA gave D and trimming, while V, J and clone size come from that table. Among fewer than 200,000 clones, over 75% were seen once, and the ten largest hold about 6.5%. Germline CDR1 reads LNHDA; CDR2 reads SQIVND (reference sequence). V was shortened by 5 bases and J by 3 bases, with 8 bases between the two germline ends. The CDR3 totals 13 residues.

This chain joins TRBV19 and TRBJ1-5; D is unclear. The sequencing sample was made of peripheral blood. The TCR originated in a man in his sixties or seventies with active or convalescent COVID-19. The CDR3 DNA is TGTGCCAGTAGTCGGGATTTCAATCAGCCCCAGCATTTT. Encoded protein: CASSRDFNQPQHF.